One and the same sample provided the 29 T cell receptor beta chains below, sequenced in a study of shared clonotypes between healthy human individuals. The table came from immunoSEQ multiplex PCR; TCRdb's copy has only in-frame clones and leaves some out. The sample includes some 690,000 clones, about nine tenths of them seen just once. The specimen sequenced was memory CD8+ T cells from PBMCs. The subset here: CD45RO+ cells pooled with CCR7-negative TemRA cells. These receptors all stem from a man aged 18 to 29 in good health. Some clones in this sample may be carry-over from other donors' samples.

CDR3 in DNA: TGCGCCAGCAGCCAACTACAAGGGCAATCCTACGAGCAGTACTTC. Protein sequence: CASSQLQGQSYEQYF. This chain connects TRBV4-1 to TRBJ2-7; D is ambiguous. The germline gives CDR1 MGHRA, CDR2 YSYEKL. The germline V and J ends were trimmed by 2 bases and 1 base, with 12 bases remaining between them. This CDR3 has 15 amino acids.

The J gene is TRBJ2-7, the V gene TRBV27; perhaps TRBD2 as D (6 bases). The germline V gene encodes CDR1 MNHEY and CDR2 SMNVEV (reference sequence). Trimming left V 2 bases short and J 1 base short, with 12 bases between. The CDR3 is made up of 15 amino acids. This CDR3 reads CASSLRLAYSYEQYF. The CDR3 nucleotides are TGTGCCAGCAGTTTACGTCTAGCGTATTCCTACGAGCAGTACTTC.

The chain combines TRBV5-3 with TRBJ2-5; D might be TRBD1 or TRBD2, each matching 5 bases. TRBV5-3 is an open reading frame whose function is uncertain. The CDR3 extends over 17 amino acids. V dropped 7 bases and J dropped 4 bases, with 26 bases sitting between them. The CDR3 reads CARRWGRGVGSGETQYF. The CDR3 DNA follows: TGTGCCAGACGGTGGGGTAGGGGCGTAGGGAGCGGAGAGACCCAGTACTTC.

The J gene is TRBJ2-7, the V gene TRBV13; the D gene is possibly TRBD1 (5 bases). Trimming pared 3 bases from V and 0 bases from J, leaving 12 bases between. This CDR3 region has 15 residues. Germline assignment: CDR1 PRHDT and CDR2 FYEKMQ (reference sequence). CDR3 nucleotides: TGTGCCAGCAGCTTTCTGGGGCGGACCTCCTACGAGCAGTACTTC. The encoded protein is CASSFLGRTSYEQYF. Variable domain in full (rest from reference TRBV13 and TRBJ2-7): AAGVIQSPRHLIKEKRETATLKCYPIPRHDTVYWYQQGPGQDPQFLISFYEKMQSDKGSIPDRFSAQQFSDYHSELNMSSLELGDSALYFCASSFLGRTSYEQYFGPGTRLTVT.

The rearrangement uses TRBV19 and TRBJ2-1, with D perhaps matching TRBD1 (6 bases). With 6 bases removed from V and 2 bases from J, the gap between germline ends came to 20 bases. Germline assignment: CDR1 LNHDA and CDR2 SQIVND (reference sequence). This CDR3 has 17 amino acids. The CDR3 region has the DNA TGTGCCAGTAGCCAACCGGGACACCGAAGGCCCTACAATGAGCAGTTCTTC. It codes for CASSQPGHRRPYNEQFF. Supplemented by reference TRBV19 and TRBJ2-1, the full variable domain reads DGGITQSPKYLFRKEGQNVTLSCEQNLNHDAMYWYRQDPGQGLRLIYYSQIVNDFQKGDIAEGYSVSREKKESFPLTVTSAQKNPTAFYLCASSQPGHRRPYNEQFFGPGTRLTVL.

The CDR3 here is CASSHGPGDGYTF. The CDR3 DNA sequence: TGTGCCAGCTCTCACGGACCGGGCGATGGCTACACCTTC. The rearrangement joins TRBV18 to TRBJ1-2; no reliable D call. Trimming took off 6 bases at V and 6 bases at J, with 14 bases between the two ends. Germline lookup yields CDR1 KGHSH and CDR2 LQKENI. The CDR3 extends over 13 amino acids.

As DNA, the CDR3 is TGTGCCAGCAGCTCCCCTACCTACAATGAGCAGTTCTTC. Amino acids: CASSSPTYNEQFF. V gene TRBV7-9 combines with J gene TRBJ2-1, with no clear D. The length of the CDR3 is 13 residues. In germline, CDR1 is SEHNR, CDR2 FQNEAQ (reference sequence). V was trimmed by 4 bases and J by 2 bases, leaving 6 bases between them.

This clone was observed a single time. V usage is TRBV7-6 and J usage is TRBJ2-1, with D possibly called TRBD1 or TRBD2 (5 bases each). The CDR3 runs to 14 residues. The V and J ends lost 0 bases and 7 bases respectively, with 10 bases between them. Germline lookup yields CDR1 SGHVS and CDR2 FNYEAQ. CDR3 sequence (DNA): TGTGCCAGCAGCTTAGCATCGGGGCTGAATGAGCAGTTCTTC. Its protein product is CASSLASGLNEQFF. Variable domain in full (rest from reference TRBV7-6 and TRBJ2-1): GAGVSQSPRYKVTKRGQDVALRCDPISGHVSLYWYRQALGQGPEFLTYFNYEAQQDKSGLPNDRFSAERPEGSISTLTIQRTEQRDSAMYRCASSLASGLNEQFFGPGTRLTVL.

The rearrangement links TRBV11-2 to TRBJ2-1; D uncertain. The CDR3 consists of 15 residues. V lost 1 base, J lost 9 bases, and 16 bases lay in between. Per the germline V gene, CDR1 is SGHAT and CDR2 is FQNNGV. The DNA for the CDR3 is TGTGCCAGCAGCTTAGGGGCAGCTGCACAGTTTGAGCAGTTCTTC. It encodes CASSLGAAAQFEQFF.

The chain is built from TRBV27 and TRBJ1-1; TRBD1 agrees at 8 bases. The junction had 9 bases not matched to a gene; V was cut back by 7 bases and J by 5 bases. Germline CDR1 MNHEY, CDR2 SMNVEV (reference sequence). The CDR3 loop spans 14 amino acids. This chain's CDR3 is CASTDRAPMTEAFF. The CDR3 DNA is TGTGCCAGCACGGACAGGGCCCCGATGACTGAAGCTTTCTTT.

The rearrangement joins TRBV28 to TRBJ2-7, with D tentatively TRBD1 (5 bases). From germline, CDR1 is MDHEN and CDR2 SYDVKM. This CDR3 region has 12 residues. Trimming shortened V by 3 bases and J by 5 bases, and 8 bases separated the two germline ends. Here the CDR3 DNA reads TGTGCCAGCAGTTTCAGGGTGGACGAGCAGTACTTC. Translated: CASSFRVDEQYF.

This clone was detected once. This sample includes further DNA sequences coding for the same CDR3. J is TRBJ2-7 and V is TRBV10-1, with D tentatively TRBD1 (5 bases). The V gene lost 8 bases and the J gene lost 2 bases, with 10 bases spanning the gap. The germline V gene encodes CDR1 WNHNN and CDR2 SYGVQD (reference sequence). The CDR3 runs 12 residues. The CDR3 coding sequence is TGCGCCAGCGGGGCTACCCCCTACGAGCAGTACTTC. This translates into CASGATPYEQYF.

V usage is TRBV12-5 and J usage is TRBJ2-1, with TRBD1 matching over 11 bases. Trimming cost V 6 bases and J 4 bases; bases outside gene matches: 5. CDR1 LGHNT and CDR2 FRNRAP come from the germline V gene. CDR3 length equals 15 residues. The CDR3 DNA reads TGTGCTAGTGGCCACGGGACAGGGGGTTACAATGAGCAGTTCTTC. Its protein product is CASGHGTGGYNEQFF. The whole variable domain, filled in from reference TRBV12-5 and TRBJ2-1, reads DARVTQTPRHKVTEMGQEVTMRCQPILGHNTVFWYRQTMMQGLELLAYFRNRAPLDDSGMPKDRFSAEMPDATLATLKIQPSEPRDSAVYFCASGHGTGGYNEQFFGPGTRLTVL.

In the case of this clone: The same CDR3 also results from other DNA sequences found in this sample. J is TRBJ2-1 and V is TRBV2; TRBD2 aligns across 12 bases. This CDR3 has 15 residues. Losses at the gene ends were 1 base for V and 6 bases for J; bases not matched to a gene: 1. Germline CDR1 and CDR2: SNHLY and FYNNEI. The CDR3 is CASSEGLAGVNEQFF. The CDR3 region has the DNA TGTGCCAGCAGTGAAGGACTAGCGGGGGTCAATGAGCAGTTCTTC.

V gene TRBV27 combines with J gene TRBJ1-2, with D possibly TRBD1 on 5 matching bases. The CDR3 has 15 amino acids. V was cut by 7 bases and J by 4 bases, with 19 bases left in between. Germline-derived CDR1 and CDR2 are MNHEY and SMNVEV (reference sequence). As DNA, the CDR3 is TGTGCCAGCACCTACTTGAGTGGGGGGTCCTATGGCTACACCTTC. Protein: CASTYLSGGSYGYTF.

This clone was counted a few times. This chain links TRBV5-1 with TRBJ2-7; 7 bases match TRBD2. Germline loops: CDR1 SGHRS, CDR2 YFSETQ. V lost 2 bases and J lost 0; bases outside the gene matches: 5. There are 15 residues in the CDR3. CDR3 protein: CASSLTPGGSYEQYF. CDR3 in DNA: TGCGCCAGCAGCTTAACTCCGGGAGGCTCCTACGAGCAGTACTTC.

The chain is built from TRBV30 and TRBJ1-6; a weak D match, TRBD1 (5 bases). There are 16 residues in the CDR3. Germline V CDR1 and CDR2: GTSNPN, SVGIG (reference sequence). Trimming took off 0 bases at V and 7 bases at J, with 16 bases between the two ends. In DNA form, the CDR3 reads TGTGCCTGGAGTGTCTTTAGGGGTAAAAACAATTCACCCCTCCACTTT. This codes for CAWSVFRGKNNSPLHF.

In its sample, this clone was seen a few times. This chain links TRBV10-2 with TRBJ1-1, with no clear D. In germline, CDR1 is WSHSY, CDR2 SAAADI. CDR3 length: 12 amino acids. The V end lost 0 bases, the J end lost 6 bases, and 5 bases lay between the germline ends. CDR3 residues: CASSESFAEAFF. CDR3 in DNA: TGCGCCAGCAGTGAGTCGTTCGCTGAAGCTTTCTTT.

CDR3 loop: CASSLTGASGYTF. The CDR3 coding sequence is TGTGCCAGCAGCTTGACAGGGGCGAGCGGCTACACCTTC. The chain is built from TRBV28 and TRBJ1-2, with 8 nucleotides matching TRBD1. Germline V CDR1 and CDR2: MDHEN, SYDVKM. This CDR3 has 13 amino acids. After removal of 6 bases from V and 8 bases from J, the junction contained 8 bases not matched to a gene.

This chain links TRBV19 with TRBJ2-7, with D tentatively TRBD2 (5 bases). This CDR3 spans 13 amino acids. V was cut by 3 bases and J by 7 bases, with 13 bases left in between. Looked up from germline, CDR1 is LNHDA and CDR2 is SQIVND (reference sequence). CDR3 DNA sequence: TGTGCCAGTAGTATCGGAGACTACCGGGAGCAGTACTTC. Translating gives CASSIGDYREQYF.

The chain couples TRBV11-2 to TRBJ2-2, with D unresolved. The length of the CDR3 is 14 residues. Trimming took off 3 bases at V and 4 bases at J, with 9 bases between the two ends. In germline, CDR1 is SGHAT, CDR2 FQNNGV. CDR3 DNA: TGTGCCAGCAGCTTTACCTTGGGCACCGGGGAGCTGTTTTTT. Residues: CASSFTLGTGELFF.

The rearrangement links TRBV19 to TRBJ2-5; 11 bases are shared with TRBD2. With V trimmed by 6 bases and J by 3 bases, 3 bases remained unmatched. CDR3 length: 14 residues. Germline V gene lookup returns CDR1 LNHDA and CDR2 SQIVND (reference sequence). The CDR3 nucleotides are TGTGCCAGTAGAGAACTAGCGGGAGAAGAGACCCAGTACTTC. Protein: CASRELAGEETQYF.

Only a few counts were recorded for this clone. V usage is TRBV7-9 and J usage is TRBJ1-1, with D hard to call. The CDR3 contains 15 residues. The V gene's germline CDR1 is SEHNR and CDR2 FQNEAQ (reference sequence). Trimming took off 1 base at V and 4 bases at J, with 13 bases between the two ends. The CDR3 nucleotides are TGTGCCAGCAGCTTAGTGTATACCGTTTCCACTGAAGCTTTCTTT. Amino acids: CASSLVYTVSTEAFF.

The chain carries TRBV15 and TRBJ2-7; no clear D. V lost 0 bases to trimming and J lost 1 base, with 10 bases between them. Germline-derived CDR1 and CDR2 are LNHNV and YYDKDF (reference sequence). The CDR3 runs 15 residues. The CDR3, as DNA: TGTGCCACCAGCAGAGACAGCTTGACATCCTACGAGCAGTACTTC. Amino acids: CATSRDSLTSYEQYF.

This sequence joins TRBV10-2 and TRBJ2-7, with D tentatively TRBD1 (6 bases). Germline lookup yields CDR1 WSHSY and CDR2 SAAADI. Trimming pared 6 bases from V and 2 bases from J, leaving 20 bases between. The CDR3 has 16 residues. The CDR3 sequence: CASRDRTTQHPYEQYF. CDR3 nucleotide sequence: TGCGCCAGCAGGGACAGAACCACACAGCACCCCTACGAGCAGTACTTC.

The V gene is TRBV6-6, the J gene TRBJ2-7; D uncertain. This CDR3 is 12 amino acids long. Germline V gives CDR1 MNHNY, CDR2 SVGAGI (reference sequence). The V end was cut by 2 bases, the J end by 2 bases, with 4 bases between. CDR3 sequence reads: CASSYNTYEQYF. The CDR3 DNA reads TGTGCCAGCAGTTACAACACCTACGAGCAGTACTTC.

V is TRBV5-6 and J is TRBJ2-5; the match to TRBD2 covers 12 bases. The J call may be mistaken, given a closer DNA end match to TRBJ2-7. The germline gives CDR1 SGHDT, CDR2 YYEEEE. The CDR3 length is 16 residues. CDR3 DNA: TGTGCCAGCAGCTTTGGACTAGCGGGGTCTGTTTACGAGCAGTACTTC. It codes for CASSFGLAGSVYEQYF.

The rearrangement joins TRBV5-1 to TRBJ2-2, with TRBD1 matching over 7 bases. Germline values: CDR1 SGHRS, CDR2 YFSETQ. The CDR3 loop spans 17 amino acids. V shed 0 bases, J shed 1 base, and the junction held 6 bases outside the gene matches. The chain's CDR3 is CASSLGPWTGNTGELFF. DNA of the CDR3: TGCGCCAGCAGCTTGGGGCCATGGACAGGGAACACCGGGGAGCTGTTTTTT.

The chain couples TRBV19 to TRBJ2-3; TRBD2 agrees at 7 bases. With V trimmed by 3 bases and J by 5 bases, 5 bases remained unmatched. Germline V gene lookup returns CDR1 LNHDA and CDR2 SQIVND (reference sequence). This CDR3 has 14 residues. The CDR3 region has the DNA TGTGCCAGTAGTATTCGGCGGGAGATAGATACGCAGTATTTT. Encoded protein: CASSIRREIDTQYF.